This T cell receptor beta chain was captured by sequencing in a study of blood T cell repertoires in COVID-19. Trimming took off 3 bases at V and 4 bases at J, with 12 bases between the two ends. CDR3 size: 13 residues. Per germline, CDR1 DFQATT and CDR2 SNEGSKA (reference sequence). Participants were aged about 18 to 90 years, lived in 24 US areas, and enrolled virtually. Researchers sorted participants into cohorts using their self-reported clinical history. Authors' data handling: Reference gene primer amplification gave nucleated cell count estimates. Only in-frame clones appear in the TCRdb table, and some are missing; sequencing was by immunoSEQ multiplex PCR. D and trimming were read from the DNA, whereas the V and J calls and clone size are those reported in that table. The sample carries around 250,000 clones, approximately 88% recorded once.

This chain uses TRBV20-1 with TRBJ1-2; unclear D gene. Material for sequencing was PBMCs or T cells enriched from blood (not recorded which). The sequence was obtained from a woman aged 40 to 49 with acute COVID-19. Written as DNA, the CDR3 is TGCAGTGCTAGTAACCGGGATGGCTATGGCTACACCTTC. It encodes CSASNRDGYGYTF.